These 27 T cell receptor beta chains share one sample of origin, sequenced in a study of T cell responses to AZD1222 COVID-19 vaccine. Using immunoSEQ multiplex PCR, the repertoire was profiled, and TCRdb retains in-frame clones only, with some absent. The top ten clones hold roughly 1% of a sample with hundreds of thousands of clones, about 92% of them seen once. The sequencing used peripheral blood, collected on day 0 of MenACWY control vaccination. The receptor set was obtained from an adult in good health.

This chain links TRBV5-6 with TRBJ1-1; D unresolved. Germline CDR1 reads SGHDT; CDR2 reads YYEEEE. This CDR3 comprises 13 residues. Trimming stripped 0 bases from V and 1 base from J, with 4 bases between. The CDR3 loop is CASSLGRNTEAFF. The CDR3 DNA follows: TGTGCCAGCAGCTTGGGTCGGAACACTGAAGCTTTCTTT.

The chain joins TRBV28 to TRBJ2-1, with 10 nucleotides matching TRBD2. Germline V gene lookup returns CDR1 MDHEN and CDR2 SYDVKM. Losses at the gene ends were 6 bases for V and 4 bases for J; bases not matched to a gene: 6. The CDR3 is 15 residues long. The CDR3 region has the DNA TGTGCCAGCAGCCCCCTAGCGGGGGAATACAATGAGCAGTTCTTC. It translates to CASSPLAGEYNEQFF.

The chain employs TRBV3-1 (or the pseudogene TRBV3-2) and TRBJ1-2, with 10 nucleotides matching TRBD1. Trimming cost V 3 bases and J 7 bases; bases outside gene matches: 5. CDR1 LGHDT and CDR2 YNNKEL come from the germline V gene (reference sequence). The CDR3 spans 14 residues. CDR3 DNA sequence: TGTGCCAGCAGCCAGGGACAGGGGATGGGTGGCTACACCTTC. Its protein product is CASSQGQGMGGYTF.

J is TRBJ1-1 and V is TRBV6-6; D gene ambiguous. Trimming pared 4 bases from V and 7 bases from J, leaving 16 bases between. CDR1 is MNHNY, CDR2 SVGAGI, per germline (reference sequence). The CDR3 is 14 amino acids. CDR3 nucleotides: TGTGCCAGCAGTTCAGGAGGGTCGGCGGGTGAAGCTTTCTTT. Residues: CASSSGGSAGEAFF.

DNA of the CDR3: TGTGCCAGCAGTCCTCCCGACAGGCTAGACGAGCAGTACTTC. Amino acids: CASSPPDRLDEQYF. This rearrangement joins TRBV28 to TRBJ2-7, with D possibly matching TRBD1 (6 bases). Looked up from germline, CDR1 is MDHEN and CDR2 is SYDVKM. The CDR3 spans 14 residues. Trimming cost V 5 bases and J 5 bases, with 16 bases left between them.

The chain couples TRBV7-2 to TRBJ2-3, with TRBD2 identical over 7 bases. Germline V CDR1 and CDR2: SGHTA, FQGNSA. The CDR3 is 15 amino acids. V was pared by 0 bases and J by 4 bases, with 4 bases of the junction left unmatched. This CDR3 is CASSLAGGWSDTQYF. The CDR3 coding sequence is TGTGCCAGCAGCTTAGCGGGGGGGTGGTCAGATACGCAGTATTTT.

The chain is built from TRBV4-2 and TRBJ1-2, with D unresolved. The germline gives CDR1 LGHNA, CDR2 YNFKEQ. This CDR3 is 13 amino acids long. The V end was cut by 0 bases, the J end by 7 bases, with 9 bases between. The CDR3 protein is CASSQDRGVGYTF. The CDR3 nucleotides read TGTGCCAGCAGCCAAGATCGAGGTGTTGGCTACACCTTC.

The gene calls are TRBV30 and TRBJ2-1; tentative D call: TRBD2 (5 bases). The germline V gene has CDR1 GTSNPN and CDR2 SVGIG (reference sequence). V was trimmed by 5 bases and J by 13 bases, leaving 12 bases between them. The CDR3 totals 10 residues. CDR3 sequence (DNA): TGTGCCTGGGGTGGGAGCCTCCAGTTCTTC. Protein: CAWGGSLQFF.

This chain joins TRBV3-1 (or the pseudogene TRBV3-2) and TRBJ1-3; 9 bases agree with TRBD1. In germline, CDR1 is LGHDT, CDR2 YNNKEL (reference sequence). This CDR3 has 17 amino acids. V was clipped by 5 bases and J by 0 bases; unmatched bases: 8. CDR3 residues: CASSSWGQGRSGNTIYF. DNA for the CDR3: TGTGCCAGCAGCTCCTGGGGACAGGGCCGCTCTGGAAACACCATATATTTT.

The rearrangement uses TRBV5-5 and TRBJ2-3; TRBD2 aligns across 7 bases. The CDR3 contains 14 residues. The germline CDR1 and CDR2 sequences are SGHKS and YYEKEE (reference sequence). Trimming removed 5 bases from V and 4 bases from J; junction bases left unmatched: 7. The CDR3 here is CASSPLGGADTQYF. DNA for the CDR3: TGTGCCAGCAGTCCCCTGGGGGGGGCAGATACGCAGTATTTT.

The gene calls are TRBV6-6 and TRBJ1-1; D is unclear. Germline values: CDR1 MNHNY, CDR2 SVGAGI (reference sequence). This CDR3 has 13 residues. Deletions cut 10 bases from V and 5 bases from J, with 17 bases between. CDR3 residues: CATTETGGTEAFF. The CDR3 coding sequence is TGTGCCACCACTGAGACCGGCGGGACTGAAGCTTTCTTT.

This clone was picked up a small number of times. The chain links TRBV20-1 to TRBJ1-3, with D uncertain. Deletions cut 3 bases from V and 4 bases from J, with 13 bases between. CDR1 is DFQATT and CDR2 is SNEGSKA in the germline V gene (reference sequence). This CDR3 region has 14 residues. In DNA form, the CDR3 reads TGCAGTGCTAGTGACGACGGAGCGGGAAACACCATATATTTT. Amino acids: CSASDDGAGNTIYF.

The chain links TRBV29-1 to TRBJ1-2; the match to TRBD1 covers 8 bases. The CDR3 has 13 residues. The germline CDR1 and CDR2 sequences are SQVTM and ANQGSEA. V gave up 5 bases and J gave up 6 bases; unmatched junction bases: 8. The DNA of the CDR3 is TGCAGCGTTTCCGGACAGGGCCTGAATGGCTACACCTTC. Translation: CSVSGQGLNGYTF.

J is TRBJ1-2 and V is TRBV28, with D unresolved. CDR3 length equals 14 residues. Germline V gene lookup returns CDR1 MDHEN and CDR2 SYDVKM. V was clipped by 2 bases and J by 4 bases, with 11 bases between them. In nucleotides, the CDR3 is TGTGCCAGCAGTTTACCCGGCCGAAGCTATGGCTACACCTTC. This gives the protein CASSLPGRSYGYTF.

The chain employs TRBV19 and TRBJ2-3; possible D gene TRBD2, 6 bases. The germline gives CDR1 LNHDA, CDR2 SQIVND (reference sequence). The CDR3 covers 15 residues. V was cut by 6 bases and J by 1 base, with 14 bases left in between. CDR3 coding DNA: TGTGCCAGTAGCCTAGGAGGGCTGGGCACAGATACGCAGTATTTT. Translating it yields CASSLGGLGTDTQYF.

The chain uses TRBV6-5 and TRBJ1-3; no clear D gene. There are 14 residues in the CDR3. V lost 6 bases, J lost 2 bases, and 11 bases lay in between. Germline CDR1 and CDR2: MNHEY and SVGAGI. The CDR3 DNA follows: TGTGCCAGCAGACGCGACGGAGCTGGAAACACCATATATTTT. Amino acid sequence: CASRRDGAGNTIYF.

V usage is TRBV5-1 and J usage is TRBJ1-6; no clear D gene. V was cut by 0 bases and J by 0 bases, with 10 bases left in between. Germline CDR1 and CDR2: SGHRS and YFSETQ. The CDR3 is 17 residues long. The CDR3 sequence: CASSLGTTSSYNSPLHF. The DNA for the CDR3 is TGCGCCAGCAGCTTGGGAACCACCAGCTCCTATAATTCACCCCTCCACTTT.

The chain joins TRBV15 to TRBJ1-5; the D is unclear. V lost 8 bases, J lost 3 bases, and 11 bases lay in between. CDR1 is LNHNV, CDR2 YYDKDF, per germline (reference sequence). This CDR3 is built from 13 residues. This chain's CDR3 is CATQKVTNQPQHF. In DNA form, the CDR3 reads TGTGCCACCCAGAAGGTCACCAATCAGCCCCAGCATTTT.

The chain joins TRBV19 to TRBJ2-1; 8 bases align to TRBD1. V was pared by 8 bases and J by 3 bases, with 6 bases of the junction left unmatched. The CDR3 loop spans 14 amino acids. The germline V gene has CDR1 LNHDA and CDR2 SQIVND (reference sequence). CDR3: CASGRGQGYNEQFF. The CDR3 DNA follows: TGTGCCAGTGGCAGGGGGCAAGGCTACAATGAGCAGTTCTTC.

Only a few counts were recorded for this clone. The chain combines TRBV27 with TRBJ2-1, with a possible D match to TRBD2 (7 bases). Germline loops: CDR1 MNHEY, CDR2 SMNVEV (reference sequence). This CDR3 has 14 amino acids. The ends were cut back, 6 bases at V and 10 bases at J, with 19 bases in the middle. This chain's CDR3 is CASSPFGGQGEQFF. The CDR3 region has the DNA TGTGCCAGCAGCCCCTTCGGGGGGCAGGGAGAGCAGTTCTTC.

This CDR3 reads CASGLGNANTEAFF. As DNA, the CDR3 is TGTGCTAGTGGTTTGGGGAACGCGAACACTGAAGCTTTCTTT. The rearrangement uses TRBV12-5 and TRBJ1-1, with D hard to call. Germline V gene lookup returns CDR1 LGHNT and CDR2 FRNRAP. Trimming removed 1 base from V and 1 base from J, with 7 bases in between. There are 14 residues in the CDR3. Full variable domain (missing parts from reference TRBV12-5 and TRBJ1-1): DARVTQTPRHKVTEMGQEVTMRCQPILGHNTVFWYRQTMMQGLELLAYFRNRAPLDDSGMPKDRFSAEMPDATLATLKIQPSEPRDSAVYFCASGLGNANTEAFFGQGTRLTVV.

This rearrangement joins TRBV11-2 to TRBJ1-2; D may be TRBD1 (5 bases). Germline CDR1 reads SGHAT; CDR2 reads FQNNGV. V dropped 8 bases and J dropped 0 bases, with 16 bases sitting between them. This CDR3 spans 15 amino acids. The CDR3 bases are TGTGCCAGCCGTGTTGGGGGTCGGGCTAACTATGGCTACACCTTC. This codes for CASRVGGRANYGYTF.

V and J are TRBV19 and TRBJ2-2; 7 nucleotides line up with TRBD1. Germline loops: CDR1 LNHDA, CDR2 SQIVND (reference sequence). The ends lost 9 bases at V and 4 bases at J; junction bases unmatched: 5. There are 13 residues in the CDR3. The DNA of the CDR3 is TGTGCCAGCAGACAGGGCGGCACCGGGGAGCTGTTTTTT. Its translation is CASRQGGTGELFF. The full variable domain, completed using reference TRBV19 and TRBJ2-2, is DGGITQSPKYLFRKEGQNVTLSCEQNLNHDAMYWYRQDPGQGLRLIYYSQIVNDFQKGDIAEGYSVSREKKESFPLTVTSAQKNPTAFYLCASRQGGTGELFFGEGSRLTVL.

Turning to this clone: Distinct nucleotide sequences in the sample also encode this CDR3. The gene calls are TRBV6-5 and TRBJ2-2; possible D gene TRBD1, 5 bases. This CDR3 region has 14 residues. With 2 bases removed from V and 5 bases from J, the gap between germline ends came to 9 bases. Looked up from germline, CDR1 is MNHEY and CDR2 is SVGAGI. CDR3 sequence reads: CASSYDSGTGELFF. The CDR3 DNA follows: TGTGCCAGCAGTTACGACAGTGGTACCGGGGAGCTGTTTTTT.

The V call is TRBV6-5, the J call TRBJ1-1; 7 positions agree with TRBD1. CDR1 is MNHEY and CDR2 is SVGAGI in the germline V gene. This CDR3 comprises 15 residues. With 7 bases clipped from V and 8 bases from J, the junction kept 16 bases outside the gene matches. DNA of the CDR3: TGTGCCAGCACCGACCTGGCAGGGGGTAAGGTCGAAGCTTTCTTT. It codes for CASTDLAGGKVEAFF.

This chain's CDR3 is CASSLLTVTPLELFF. The DNA of the CDR3 is TGCGCCAGCAGCTTGCTGACAGTTACCCCTTTGGAGCTGTTTTTT. This chain joins TRBV5-1 and TRBJ2-2; maybe TRBD1 (5 bases). CDR3 length: 15 residues. CDR1 is SGHRS, CDR2 YFSETQ, per germline. The V end was cut by 1 base, the J end by 10 bases, with 17 bases between.

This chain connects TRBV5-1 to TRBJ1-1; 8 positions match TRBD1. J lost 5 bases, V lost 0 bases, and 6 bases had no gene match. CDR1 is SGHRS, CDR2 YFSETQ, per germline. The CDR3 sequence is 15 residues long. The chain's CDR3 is CASSLDPGGRTEAFF. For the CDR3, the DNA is TGCGCCAGCAGCTTGGATCCAGGGGGCCGAACTGAAGCTTTCTTT.